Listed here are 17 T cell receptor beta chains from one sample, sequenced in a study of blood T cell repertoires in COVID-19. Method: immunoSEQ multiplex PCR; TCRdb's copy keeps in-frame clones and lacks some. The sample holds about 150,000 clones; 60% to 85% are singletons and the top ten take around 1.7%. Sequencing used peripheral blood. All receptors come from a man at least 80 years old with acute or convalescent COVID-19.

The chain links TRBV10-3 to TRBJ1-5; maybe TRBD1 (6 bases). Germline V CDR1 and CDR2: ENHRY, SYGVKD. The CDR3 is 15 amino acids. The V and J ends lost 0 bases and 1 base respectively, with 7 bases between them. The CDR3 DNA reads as TGTGCCATCAGTGAGTCTGGACAGAGCAATCAGCCCCAGCATTTT. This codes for CAISESGQSNQPQHF.

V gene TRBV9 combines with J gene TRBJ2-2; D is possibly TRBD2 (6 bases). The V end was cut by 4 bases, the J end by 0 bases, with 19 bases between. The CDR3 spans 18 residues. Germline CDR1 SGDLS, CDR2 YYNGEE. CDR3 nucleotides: TGTGCCAGCAGCCAAGCGATTAGCGGACGCTCGAACACCGGGGAGCTGTTTTTT. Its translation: CASSQAISGRSNTGELFF.

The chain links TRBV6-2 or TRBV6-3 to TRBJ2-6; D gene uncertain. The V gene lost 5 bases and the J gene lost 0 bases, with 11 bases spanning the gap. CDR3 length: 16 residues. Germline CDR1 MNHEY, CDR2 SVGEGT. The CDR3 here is CASSKAGTSGANVLTF. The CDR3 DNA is TGTGCCAGCAGTAAGGCAGGTACCTCTGGGGCCAACGTCCTGACTTTC.

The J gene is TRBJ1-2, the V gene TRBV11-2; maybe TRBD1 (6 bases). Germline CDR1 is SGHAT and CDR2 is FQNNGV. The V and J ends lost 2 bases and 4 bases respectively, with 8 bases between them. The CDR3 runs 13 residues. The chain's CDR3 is CASSLQQGYGYTF. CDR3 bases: TGTGCCAGCAGCTTACAACAGGGCTATGGCTACACCTTC.

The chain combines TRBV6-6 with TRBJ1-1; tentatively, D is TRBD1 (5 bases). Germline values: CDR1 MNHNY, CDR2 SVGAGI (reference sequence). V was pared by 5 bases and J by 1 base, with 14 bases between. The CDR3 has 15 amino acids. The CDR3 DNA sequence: TGTGCCAGCAGTGACCCCCGGGGGGGGAACACTGAAGCTTTCTTT. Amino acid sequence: CASSDPRGGNTEAFF.

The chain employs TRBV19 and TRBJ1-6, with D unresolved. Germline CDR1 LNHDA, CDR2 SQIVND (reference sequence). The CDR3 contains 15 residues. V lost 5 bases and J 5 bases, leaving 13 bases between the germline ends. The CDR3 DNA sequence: TGTGCCAGTAGTGTCGGGAGTAGGGATAATTCACCCCTCCACTTT. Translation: CASSVGSRDNSPLHF.

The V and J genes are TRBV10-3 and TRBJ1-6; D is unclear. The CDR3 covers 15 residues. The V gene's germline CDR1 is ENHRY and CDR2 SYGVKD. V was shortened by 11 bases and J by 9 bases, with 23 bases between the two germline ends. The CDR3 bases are TGTGCCGTCAAATCGGTTGGAGCGGGGATTTCACCCCTCCACTTT. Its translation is CAVKSVGAGISPLHF.

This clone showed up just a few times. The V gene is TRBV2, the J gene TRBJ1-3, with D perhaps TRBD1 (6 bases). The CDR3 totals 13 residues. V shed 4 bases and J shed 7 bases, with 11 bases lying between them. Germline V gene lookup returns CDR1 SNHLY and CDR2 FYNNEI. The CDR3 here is CASSVGGLNTIYF. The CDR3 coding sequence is TGTGCCAGCAGTGTAGGGGGTCTCAACACCATATATTTT.

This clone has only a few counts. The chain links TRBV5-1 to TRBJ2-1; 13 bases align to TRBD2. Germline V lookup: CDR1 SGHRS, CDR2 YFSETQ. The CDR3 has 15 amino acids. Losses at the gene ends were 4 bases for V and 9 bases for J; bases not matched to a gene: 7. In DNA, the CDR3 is TGCGCCAGCAGCCGGACTAGCGGGGGCCTTGGTGAGCAGTTCTTC. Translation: CASSRTSGGLGEQFF.

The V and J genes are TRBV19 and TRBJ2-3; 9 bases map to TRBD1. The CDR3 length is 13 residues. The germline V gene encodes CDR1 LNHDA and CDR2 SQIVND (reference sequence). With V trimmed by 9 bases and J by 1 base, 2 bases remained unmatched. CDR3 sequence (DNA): TGTGCCAGCCGGACAGGGGGCACAGATACGCAGTATTTT. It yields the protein CASRTGGTDTQYF.

For the CDR3, the DNA is TGTGCCAGCAGTGGGACAGAGAACACTGAAGCTTTCTTT. It encodes CASSGTENTEAFF. The chain joins TRBV6-6 to TRBJ1-1, with TRBD1 identical over 7 bases. Losses at the gene ends were 5 bases for V and 1 base for J; bases not matched to a gene: 1. Germline CDR1 and CDR2: MNHNY and SVGAGI (reference sequence). This CDR3 contains 13 residues.

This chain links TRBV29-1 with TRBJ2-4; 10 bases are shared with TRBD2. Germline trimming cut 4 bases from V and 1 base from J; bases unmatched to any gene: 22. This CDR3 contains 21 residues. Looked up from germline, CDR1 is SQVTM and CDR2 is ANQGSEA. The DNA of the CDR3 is TGCAGCGTTGCCGGGACAGCCCAGGGTATAGCGGGGGGAAGTGCCAAAAACATTCAGTACTTC. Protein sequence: CSVAGTAQGIAGGSAKNIQYF.

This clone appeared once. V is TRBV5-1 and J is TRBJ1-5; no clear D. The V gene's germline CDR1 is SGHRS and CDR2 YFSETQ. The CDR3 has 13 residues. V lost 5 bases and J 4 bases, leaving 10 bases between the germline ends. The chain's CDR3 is CASRLDTNQPQHF. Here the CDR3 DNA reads TGCGCCAGCAGACTAGACACAAATCAGCCCCAGCATTTT.

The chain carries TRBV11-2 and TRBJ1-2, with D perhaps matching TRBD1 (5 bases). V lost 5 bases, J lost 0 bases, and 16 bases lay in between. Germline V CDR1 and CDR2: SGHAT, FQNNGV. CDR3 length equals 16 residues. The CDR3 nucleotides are TGTGCCAGCAGCCGTGGCCTTGACAGAACTAACTATGGCTACACCTTC. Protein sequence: CASSRGLDRTNYGYTF.

CDR3 protein: CASSLGPSQETQYF. CDR3 nucleotides: TGTGCCAGCAGCTTAGGGCCCAGTCAGGAGACCCAGTACTTC. This chain uses TRBV11-1 with TRBJ2-5; D not resolved. This CDR3 region has 14 residues. Germline V gene sequence: CDR1 SGHAT, CDR2 FQDESV (reference sequence). Trimming took 1 base from V and 5 from J, leaving 11 bases between them.

CDR3 sequence (DNA): TGTGCCATCAGACCGGACAGTTCGAACACTGAAGCTTTCTTT. This encodes CAIRPDSSNTEAFF. The chain links TRBV10-3 to TRBJ1-1; D may be TRBD1 (6 bases). The germline V gene has CDR1 ENHRY and CDR2 SYGVKD. The germline V and J ends were trimmed by 6 bases and 1 base, with 12 bases remaining between them. The CDR3 covers 14 residues.

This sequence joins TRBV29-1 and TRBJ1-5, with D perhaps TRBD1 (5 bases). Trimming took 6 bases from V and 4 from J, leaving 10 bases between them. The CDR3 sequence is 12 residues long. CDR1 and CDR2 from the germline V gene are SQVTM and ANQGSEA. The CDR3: CSVQTENQPQHF. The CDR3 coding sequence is TGCAGCGTGCAGACAGAGAATCAGCCCCAGCATTTT. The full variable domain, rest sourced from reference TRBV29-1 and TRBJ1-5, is SAVISQKPSRDICQRGTSLTIQCQVDSQVTMMFWYRQQPGQSLTLIATANQGSEATYESGFVIDKFPISRPNLTFSTLTVSNMSPEDSSIYLCSVQTENQPQHFGDGTRLSIL.